These T cell receptor beta chains were read from a single sample in a study of T cells in Graves' hyperthyroidism and ophthalmopathy. MiXCR was run by TCRdb on the multiplex PCR reads, yielding one entry per CDR3 protein. The table records under 450,000 distinct CDR3 sequences, around a sixth of them present only once. What was sequenced was blood. Receptors originate from a woman between 18 and 29 years old with Graves' hyperthyroidism. Each CDR3 is given with its conserved first and last residue. D genes are given only for firm matches. Clone size, where shown, is once, few, many, or a class for clones that have expanded.

many | TRBJ2-3 | TRBD2 | TRBV3-1 | CASSQDQRTSGVGTDTQYF | TGTGCCAGCAGCCAAGATCAAAGGACTAGCGGGGTGGGCACAGATACGCAGTATTTT
many | TRBJ1-6 | - | TRBV11-3 | CASRRAGDSPLHF | TGTGCCAGCAGACGGGCAGGGGACTCACCCCTCCACTTT
many | TRBJ1-5 | - | TRBV7-9 | CASSPSTDFQPQHF | TGTGCCAGCAGCCCTTCGACAGATTTCCAGCCCCAGCATTTT
many | TRBJ2-3 | - | TRBV20-1 | CSASRQSLTDTQYF | TGCAGTGCTAGTCGACAGAGCCTCACAGATACGCAGTATTTT
many | TRBJ1-6 | TRBD1 | TRBV5-5 | CASSHVGQGLNSPLHF | TGTGCCAGCAGCCACGTGGGACAGGGCCTTAATTCACCCCTCCACTTT
many | TRBJ2-1 | - | TRBV2 | CASCAGGFFEQFF | TGTGCCAGCTGTGCTGGGGGGTTTTTTGAGCAGTTCTTC
few | TRBJ1-1 | - | TRBV6-4 | CASRAGTGTEGAFF | TGTGCCAGCAGAGCCGGGACGGGGACTGAGGGAGCTTTCTTT
- | TRBJ2-3 | TRBD2 | TRBV5-1 | CASSLELAGGRDTDTQYF | TGCGCCAGCAGCTTGGAACTAGCGGGGGGGCGTGACACAGATACGCAGTATTTT
few | TRBJ1-4 | - | TRBV7-9 | CASSLRTETNEKLFF | TGTGCCAGCAGCCTCAGGACAGAAACTAATGAAAAACTGTTTTTT
- | TRBJ1-1 | - | TRBV6-4 | CASSREENTEAFF | TGTGCCAGCAGTCGCGAGGAGAACACTGAAGCTTTCTTT
many | TRBJ1-2 | - | TRBV15 | CATSRDAAAGYTF | TGTGCCACCAGCAGAGATGCCGCCGCCGGCTACACCTTC
many | TRBJ2-3 | - | TRBV12-3/TRBV12-4 | CASSLEPAMSSTDTQYF | TGTGCCAGCAGTTTGGAGCCGGCGATGTCTAGCACAGATACGCAGTATTTT
few | TRBJ2-1 | TRBD1 | TRBV29-1 | CSVETGTGLYNEQFF | TGCAGCGTTGAAACCGGGACAGGGCTCTACAATGAGCAGTTCTTC
many | TRBJ2-7 | - | TRBV5-8 | CASSLGRELTYEQYF | TGTGCCAGCAGCTTGGGACGGGAGCTTACCTACGAGCAGTACTTC
many | TRBJ2-5 | - | TRBV11-2 | CASSLDIRTQYF | TGTGCCAGCAGCTTAGATATCCGGACCCAGTACTTC
many | TRBJ2-3 | - | TRBV24-1 | CATSDIRDSTDTQYF | TGTGCCACCAGTGATATTCGGGACAGCACAGATACGCAGTATTTT
many | TRBJ2-1 | - | TRBV12-3/TRBV12-4 | CASSSGWEYNEQFF | TGTGCCAGCAGTTCAGGGTGGGAATACAATGAGCAGTTCTTC
many | TRBJ1-3 | TRBD1 | TRBV7-2 | CASSLTGGSGNTIYF | TGTGCCAGCAGCTTAACAGGGGGCTCTGGAAACACCATATATTTT
- | TRBJ1-1 | TRBD1 | TRBV25-1 | CASSEYKGQDTEAFF | TGTGCCAGCAGTGAATATAAGGGACAGGACACTGAAGCTTTCTTT
many | TRBJ2-5 | TRBD2 | TRBV12-3/TRBV12-4 | CASSPGLAGGRETQYF | TGTGCCAGCAGTCCCGGACTAGCGGGGGGCCGGGAGACCCAGTACTTC
few | TRBJ2-2 | TRBD2 | TRBV28 | CASTRGGATGELFF | TGTGCCAGCACTCGCGGGGGGGCAACCGGGGAGCTGTTTTTT
many | TRBJ2-1 | TRBD2 | TRBV2 | CASSSIAGDYEQFF | TGTGCCAGCAGTAGTATAGCGGGAGATTATGAGCAGTTCTTC
few | TRBJ2-1 | - | TRBV6-1 | CASSPLAGGLYNEQFF | TGTGCCAGCAGTCCCCTTGCCGGGGGCCTCTACAATGAGCAGTTCTTC
many | TRBJ1-3 | - | TRBV20-1 | CSARDPGIGTIYF | TGCAGTGCTAGAGATCCAGGGATTGGCACCATATATTTT
many | TRBJ1-1 | - | TRBV9 | CASSPGANTEAFF | TGTGCCAGCTCACCAGGGGCCAACACTGAAGCTTTCTTT
many | TRBJ2-2 | - | TRBV3-1 | CASSQAGTLANTGELFF | TGTGCCAGCAGCCAGGCCGGGACGTTAGCGAACACCGGGGAGCTGTTTTTT
many | TRBJ1-5 | - | TRBV6-1 | CASSAAAGQPQHF | TGTGCCAGCTCGGCCGCGGCGGGTCAGCCCCAGCATTTT
few | TRBJ2-4 | TRBD1 | TRBV7-9 | CASSTPGQGNIQYF | TGTGCCAGCAGCACACCGGGACAGGGTAACATTCAGTACTTC
- | TRBJ2-2 | - | TRBV9 | CASSSLSGTGIGVAGELFF | TGTGCCAGCAGCTCCCTTTCCGGGACCGGGATAGGGGTGGCCGGGGAGCTGTTTTTT
few | TRBJ1-5 | - | TRBV12-3/TRBV12-4 | CASTQGLNQPQHF | TGTGCCAGCACCCAGGGATTGAATCAGCCCCAGCATTTT
many | TRBJ2-7 | TRBD2 | TRBV19 | CASSIVSGISYEQYF | TGTGCCAGTAGTATAGTCAGCGGGATTTCCTACGAGCAGTACTTC
many | TRBJ1-2 | TRBD1 | TRBV6-1 | CASSTSTGGRGYTF | TGTGCCAGCAGTACCTCGACAGGGGGAAGGGGCTACACCTTC
many | TRBJ2-5 | - | TRBV2 | CASFFTHGTQYF | TGTGCCAGCTTCTTTACCCATGGGACCCAGTACTTC
many | TRBJ2-5 | - | TRBV11-2 | CASSFGITQETQYF | TGTGCCAGCAGCTTCGGCATAACTCAAGAGACCCAGTACTTC
- | TRBJ1-4 | - | TRBV15 | CATSRADSSPNEKLFF | TGTGCCACCAGCAGAGCCGACAGTTCTCCTAATGAAAAACTGTTTTTT
few | TRBJ2-7 | - | TRBV11-2 | CASSSKGRTSGEQYF | TGTGCCAGCAGCTCTAAAGGACGGACGTCTGGGGAGCAGTACTTC
many | TRBJ2-5 | TRBD1 | TRBV11-1 | CASRRTGRPDQETQYF | TGTGCCAGCAGACGGACAGGGCGCCCAGACCAAGAGACCCAGTACTTC
few | TRBJ2-7 | - | TRBV10-3 | CAIEEQGSSEQYF | TGTGCCATCGAAGAACAGGGATCGTCCGAGCAGTACTTC
many | TRBJ2-5 | - | TRBV7-6 | CASSSWVGRVEETQYF | TGTGCCAGCAGTTCTTGGGTCGGCAGGGTGGAGGAGACCCAGTACTTC
many | TRBJ2-1 | TRBD2 | TRBV7-8 | CASSGGTSGNEQFF | TGTGCCAGCAGCGGCGGGACTAGCGGGAATGAGCAGTTCTTC
many | TRBJ1-5 | - | TRBV19 | CASSPLKWGRNQPQHF | TGTGCCAGTAGTCCTCTGAAGTGGGGCCGCAATCAGCCCCAGCATTTT
many | TRBJ2-7 | TRBD1 | TRBV6-6 | CASSYLGQGYQQYF | TGTGCCAGCAGTTACTTGGGACAGGGCTATCAGCAGTACTTC
many | TRBJ2-3 | TRBD1 | TRBV10-3 | CAISSTGGRFDTQYF | TGTGCCATCAGTTCGACAGGGGGAAGGTTTGATACGCAGTATTTT
many | TRBJ2-2 | - | TRBV7-4 | CASSRRSGELFF | TGTGCCAGCAGCCGACGTAGCGGGGAGCTGTTTTTT
many | TRBJ2-5 | TRBD2 | TRBV20-1 | CSVVGTSGSGETQYF | TGCAGTGTCGTGGGCACTAGCGGGAGTGGAGAGACCCAGTACTTC